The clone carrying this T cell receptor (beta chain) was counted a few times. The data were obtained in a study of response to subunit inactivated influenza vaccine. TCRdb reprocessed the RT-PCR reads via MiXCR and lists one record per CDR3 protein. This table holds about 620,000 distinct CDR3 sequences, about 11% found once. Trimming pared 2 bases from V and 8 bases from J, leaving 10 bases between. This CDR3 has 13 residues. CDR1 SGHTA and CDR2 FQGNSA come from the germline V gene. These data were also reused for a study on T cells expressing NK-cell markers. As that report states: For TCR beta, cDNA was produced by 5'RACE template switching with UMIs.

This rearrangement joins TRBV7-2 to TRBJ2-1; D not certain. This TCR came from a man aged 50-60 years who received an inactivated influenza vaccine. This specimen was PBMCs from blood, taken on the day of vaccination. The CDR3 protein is CASSLTSWDEQFF. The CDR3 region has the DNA TGTGCCAGCAGCTTAACTTCGTGGGATGAGCAGTTCTTC.